The next 23 T cell receptor beta chains were all read from a single sample in a study of blood T cell repertoires in COVID-19. Profiled with immunoSEQ multiplex PCR; TCRdb holds only in-frame clones, not every one. The sample holds around 300,000 clones; 85% to 90% are singletons and the top ten take under 1.1%. The sample taken for sequencing was peripheral blood. The receptors derive from a middle-aged woman with COVID-19, enrolled during active disease.

The rearrangement joins TRBV28 to TRBJ1-6, with D possibly matching TRBD1 (6 bases). The V and J ends lost 3 bases and 3 bases respectively, with 15 bases between them. CDR3 size: 17 residues. Germline values: CDR1 MDHEN, CDR2 SYDVKM. CDR3 sequence reads: CASSFEDSSFYNSPLHF. The DNA of the CDR3 is TGTGCCAGCAGTTTTGAGGACAGTTCCTTCTATAATTCACCCCTCCACTTT.

This chain uses TRBV10-1 with TRBJ2-7; 7 nucleotides match TRBD1. Germline V gives CDR1 WNHNN, CDR2 SYGVQD (reference sequence). Unmatched junction bases numbered 10, after V lost 0 bases and J lost 2 bases. The CDR3 spans 17 residues. For the CDR3, the DNA is TGCGCCAGCAGTGAGTCGATTATACGGGACAGCCCCTACGAGCAGTACTTC. This sequence encodes CASSESIIRDSPYEQYF.

This chain joins TRBV19 and TRBJ1-5; a possible D gene is TRBD1 (5 bases). This CDR3 is built from 14 residues. V lost 6 bases, J lost 1 base, and 10 bases lay in between. Germline V gene data show CDR1 as LNHDA and CDR2 as SQIVND (reference sequence). This chain's CDR3 is CASRTGGSNQPQHF. CDR3 bases: TGTGCCAGTAGGACCGGGGGGAGCAATCAGCCCCAGCATTTT.

The chain uses TRBV7-3 and TRBJ1-1; 7 bases are shared with TRBD1. J was trimmed by 3 bases and V by 6 bases; bases with no gene match: 4. Germline loops: CDR1 SGHTA, CDR2 FQGTGA. This CDR3 has 13 residues. CDR3 DNA sequence: TGTGCCAGCAGTTTCGGACAGGACACTGAAGCTTTCTTT. Translated: CASSFGQDTEAFF.

The chain combines TRBV19 with TRBJ2-1; 7 nucleotides match TRBD1. From germline, CDR1 is LNHDA and CDR2 SQIVND (reference sequence). J was trimmed by 4 bases and V by 1 base; bases with no gene match: 4. The CDR3 has 15 amino acids. The CDR3 DNA reads as TGTGCCAGTAGTATAGGTAGACAGGGATACAATGAGCAGTTCTTC. Residues: CASSIGRQGYNEQFF.

The DNA for the CDR3 is TGTGCCAGCAGCCCTCCGGGGGGACAGGGGTATAATTCACCCCTCCACTTT. As protein: CASSPPGGQGYNSPLHF. This chain links TRBV7-9 with TRBJ1-6; 10 bases agree with TRBD1. The J segment lost 4 bases and the V segment lost 5 bases, leaving 8 bases of the junction unmatched. There are 17 residues in the CDR3. Germline V gives CDR1 SEHNR, CDR2 FQNEAQ (reference sequence).

The V and J genes are TRBV28 and TRBJ1-2, with a possible D match to TRBD1 (6 bases). V shed 3 bases and J shed 5 bases, with 19 bases lying between them. Germline CDR1 MDHEN, CDR2 SYDVKM. CDR3 size: 16 residues. CDR3 protein: CASSLTIWTATYGYTF. The CDR3 DNA follows: TGTGCCAGCAGTTTGACTATTTGGACAGCTACGTATGGCTACACCTTC.

DNA for the CDR3: TGTGCCAGCAGCTCCTTAGCCGGCGGCTACACCTTC. This encodes CASSSLAGGYTF. The gene calls are TRBV7-9 and TRBJ1-2; D call uncertain. Trimming shortened V by 4 bases and J by 8 bases, and 11 bases separated the two germline ends. CDR1 and CDR2 (germline): SEHNR, FQNEAQ (reference sequence). The CDR3 spans 12 residues.

This sequence joins TRBV5-1 and TRBJ1-3; D possibly corresponds to TRBD1 (5 bases). The CDR3 is 16 residues long. V dropped 4 bases and J dropped 0 bases, with 14 bases sitting between them. Germline assignment: CDR1 SGHRS and CDR2 YFSETQ. CDR3 amino acids: CASSTLNQGSGNTIYF. CDR3 coding DNA: TGCGCCAGCAGCACCCTGAACCAGGGCTCTGGAAACACCATATATTTT.

V is TRBV5-8 and J is TRBJ2-1, with TRBD1 as a possible D gene (6 bases). This CDR3 region has 15 residues. Per the germline V gene, CDR1 is SGHTS and CDR2 is YDEGEE. V was shortened by 3 bases and J by 3 bases, with 13 bases between the two germline ends. The CDR3 nucleotides are TGTGCCAGCAGCTCCCGACAGGCCTTCTACAATGAGCAGTTCTTC. As protein: CASSSRQAFYNEQFF.

The chain links TRBV2 to TRBJ2-5, with TRBD2 matching over 10 bases. V trimming: 2 bases; J trimming: 6 bases; junction bases outside the gene matches: 6. From germline, CDR1 is SNHLY and CDR2 FYNNEI. This CDR3 contains 15 residues. The CDR3, as DNA: TGTGCCAGCAGTGAAACCAGCGGGAGGGGGAAGACCCAGTACTTC. Translation gives CASSETSGRGKTQYF.

This rearrangement joins TRBV7-9 to TRBJ2-3, with TRBD2 matching 12 bases. V lost 4 bases and J lost 2; bases outside the gene matches: 7. CDR1 and CDR2 (germline): SEHNR, FQNEAQ (reference sequence). The CDR3 consists of 17 residues. CDR3: CASSSSGLAGFTDTQYF. CDR3 bases: TGTGCCAGCAGCTCCAGCGGACTAGCGGGATTCACAGATACGCAGTATTTT.

The rearrangement uses TRBV28 and TRBJ2-3, with D perhaps matching TRBD1 (6 bases). Germline values: CDR1 MDHEN, CDR2 SYDVKM. Trimming cost V 5 bases and J 0 bases, with 12 bases left between them. The CDR3 extends over 15 amino acids. This CDR3 reads CASSLQGPSTDTQYF. Here the CDR3 DNA reads TGTGCCAGCAGTCTACAGGGTCCGAGCACAGATACGCAGTATTTT.

The gene calls are TRBV10-3 and TRBJ2-7; 10 bases line up with TRBD1. Germline lookup yields CDR1 ENHRY and CDR2 SYGVKD. The CDR3 loop spans 14 amino acids. The junction had 4 bases not matched to a gene; V was cut back by 5 bases and J by 3 bases. The CDR3 loop reads CAISPGTGDYEQYF. As DNA, the CDR3 is TGTGCCATCAGTCCCGGGACAGGGGACTACGAGCAGTACTTC.

The chain carries TRBV12-3 or TRBV12-4 and TRBJ2-3; D call uncertain. The V gene lost 10 bases and the J gene lost 7 bases, with 12 bases spanning the gap. CDR3 length: 11 amino acids. As DNA, the CDR3 is TGTGCCACCCAGTTTGTCAATACGCAGTATTTT. It codes for CATQFVNTQYF.

The V gene is TRBV5-6, the J gene TRBJ1-3; TRBD1 agrees at 7 bases. V lost 3 bases and J lost 2; bases outside the gene matches: 2. The CDR3 runs to 14 residues. Per the germline V gene, CDR1 is SGHDT and CDR2 is YYEEEE. The CDR3 nucleotides are TGTGCCAGCAGCTCCACAGGGGCTGGAAACACCATATATTTT. Its translation: CASSSTGAGNTIYF.

This chain joins TRBV18 and TRBJ2-3; 9 positions agree with TRBD2. V lost 2 bases to trimming and J lost 2 bases; unmatched junction nucleotides: 8. The CDR3 length is 17 residues. Germline V CDR1 and CDR2: KGHSH, LQKENI. The CDR3 loop reads CASSPTTLAGNTDTQYF. The CDR3 nucleotides read TGTGCCAGCTCACCAACGACACTAGCGGGTAACACAGATACGCAGTATTTT.

This clone showed up just a few times. The chain is built from TRBV7-2 and TRBJ2-7, with TRBD2 identical over 7 bases. The germline V gene encodes CDR1 SGHTA and CDR2 FQGNSA. The CDR3 covers 15 residues. The J segment lost 5 bases and the V segment lost 3 bases, leaving 10 bases of the junction unmatched. For the CDR3, the DNA is TGTGCCAGCAGCTTCAGCGGGGAAGGCATCCACGAGCAGTACTTC. This codes for CASSFSGEGIHEQYF.

The chain links TRBV5-4 to TRBJ2-5; 12 bases line up with TRBD2. The germline gives CDR1 SGHNT, CDR2 YYREEE (reference sequence). V lost 4 bases to trimming and J lost 7 bases; unmatched junction nucleotides: 8. CDR3 length: 15 residues. The chain's CDR3 is CASSPETSGRATQYF. DNA of the CDR3: TGTGCCAGCAGCCCCGAGACTAGCGGGAGAGCGACCCAGTACTTC. The full variable domain, with the rest looked up from reference TRBV5-4 and TRBJ2-5, is ETGVTQSPTHLIKTRGQQVTLRCSSQSGHNTVSWYQQALGQGPQFIFQYYREEENGRGNFPPRFSGLQFPNYSSELNVNALELDDSALYLCASSPETSGRATQYFGPGTRLLVL.

This chain uses TRBV25-1 with TRBJ1-6; the D gene is possibly TRBD1 (5 bases). V lost 6 bases and J lost 0, with 6 bases in between. This CDR3 contains 14 residues. CDR1 is MGHDK, CDR2 SYGVNS, per germline. For the CDR3, the DNA is TGTGCCAGCAGAGACAGCTCCTATAATTCACCCCTCCACTTT. Translating gives CASRDSSYNSPLHF. The variable domain in full, completed from reference TRBV25-1 and TRBJ1-6, reads EADIYQTPRYLVIGTGKKITLECSQTMGHDKMYWYQQDPGMELHLIHYSYGVNSTEKGDLSSESTVSRIRTEHFPLTLESARPSHTSQYLCASRDSSYNSPLHFGNGTRLTVT.

This chain joins TRBV20-1 and TRBJ2-1; D unclear. The V end lost 1 base, the J end lost 7 bases, and 5 bases lay between the germline ends. This CDR3 is 11 amino acids long. Per germline, CDR1 DFQATT and CDR2 SNEGSKA (reference sequence). CDR3 DNA sequence: TGCAGTGCTAGAGTCGGGAATGAGCAGTTCTTC. It is translated as CSARVGNEQFF.

CDR3 DNA sequence: TGCGCCAGCAGCCCTAGCGGGGGGGACTACAATGAGCAGTTCTTC. Residues: CASSPSGGDYNEQFF. The rearrangement uses TRBV5-1 and TRBJ2-1; 12 bases align to TRBD2. The germline V gene encodes CDR1 SGHRS and CDR2 YFSETQ. This CDR3 is 15 amino acids long. J was trimmed by 3 bases and V by 4 bases; bases with no gene match: 2. Full variable domain (rest looked up from reference TRBV5-1 and TRBJ2-1): KAGVTQTPRYLIKTRGQQVTLSCSPISGHRSVSWYQQTPGQGLQFLFEYFSETQRNKGNFPGRFSGRQFSNSRSEMNVSTLELGDSALYLCASSPSGGDYNEQFFGPGTRLTVL.

This clone was observed a single time. The CDR3 loop reads CASSLTAGTGFNEKLFF. In DNA form, the CDR3 reads TGTGCCAGCAGCTTAACGGCCGGGACAGGGTTTAATGAAAAACTGTTTTTT. The chain has TRBV5-4 and TRBJ1-4; 9 bases are shared with TRBD1. The V and J ends lost 2 bases and 4 bases, in that order; junction bases with no gene match: 9. Germline V gene data show CDR1 as SGHNT and CDR2 as YYREEE (reference sequence). The CDR3 length is 17 residues.